The rows below give T cell receptor beta chains drawn from one sample of a study of blood T cell repertoires in COVID-19. TCRdb's copy holds only in-frame clones and misses some; the assay was immunoSEQ multiplex PCR. Here the sample spans under 200,000 clones, 87% being singletons. Sequencing input: peripheral blood. These receptors were obtained from a man in his 60s with active or convalescent COVID-19. CDR3s include the opening cysteine and the closing phenylalanine or tryptophan. The order of the fields is V gene, D gene, J gene, clone size, CDR3 DNA, CDR3 protein. The D gene is left open where the match is weak. Size values are once, few and many counts, or a class for expanded clones, and some rows have none.

TRBV19	TRBD1	TRBJ2-2	-	TGTGCCAGTAGTTCCGGGACAGCAAACACCGGGGAGCTGTTTTTT	CASSSGTANTGELFF
TRBV18	TRBD2	TRBJ2-1	-	TGTGCCAGCTCACTGGGACTAGCCAACAACCAGTTCTTC	CASSLGLANNQFF
TRBV10-2	-	TRBJ1-5	-	TGCGCCAGCAGCGGAGGGGCGGGACAGCCCCAGCATTTT	CASSGGAGQPQHF
TRBV4-1	-	TRBJ2-5	-	TGCGCCAGCAGCCAAGAGAGGGGGACCCGAGCCCAGTACTTC	CASSQERGTRAQYF
TRBV5-1	TRBD1	TRBJ1-5	-	TGCGCCAGCAGTCCGGGACAGCTCAATCAGCCCCAGCATTTT	CASSPGQLNQPQHF
TRBV6-6	TRBD1	TRBJ1-4	-	TGTGCCAGCACCCAGGGGGGCGGGACCTCCAGGAGAAAACTGTTTTTT	CASTQGGGTSRRKLFF
TRBV19	-	TRBJ1-1	-	TGTGCCAGTAGTCACAGGACTAGAGGGGGGGTACTGAACACTGAAGCTTTCTTT	CASSHRTRGGVLNTEAFF
TRBV15	TRBD2	TRBJ2-5	-	TGTGCCACCAGCAGAGATAGCGGGGAGACCCAGTACTTC	CATSRDSGETQYF
TRBV3-1/TRBV3-2	TRBD1	TRBJ2-3	-	TGTGCCAGCAGACAGGACAGGGGGCAAGCAGATACGCAGTATTTT	CASRQDRGQADTQYF
TRBV6-6	-	TRBJ2-7	-	TGTGCCAGCACCCACAGGGGAGGTATCCAGACCGAGCAGTACTTC	CASTHRGGIQTEQYF
TRBV3-1/TRBV3-2	-	TRBJ1-1	-	TGTGCCAGCAGCCAATTAGAGGCCAACACTGAAGCTTTCTTT	CASSQLEANTEAFF
TRBV6-5	TRBD1	TRBJ1-2	-	TGTGCCAGCAGGATATCAGGGGGCCAGACCGGCTACACCTTC	CASRISGGQTGYTF
TRBV9	-	TRBJ2-3	-	TGTGCCAGCAGCTCCCCCGGAGGGGCTAGCACAGATACGCAGTATTTT	CASSSPGGASTDTQYF
TRBV6-5	TRBD1	TRBJ1-5	-	TGTGCCAGCAGTTCAGGGGGCAGGCAGCCCCAGCATTTT	CASSSGGRQPQHF
TRBV30	-	TRBJ1-5	few	TGTGCCTGGAGTTTCGGCGGGCTCAGCAATCAGCCCCAGCATTTT	CAWSFGGLSNQPQHF
TRBV29-1	TRBD1	TRBJ1-1	-	TGCAGCGCAGTGACAGGGACCACTGAAGCTTTCTTT	CSAVTGTTEAFF
TRBV20-1	TRBD2	TRBJ2-2	-	TGCAGTGCTAGTACTAGCGGGGGGGAGCTGTTTTTT	CSASTSGGELFF
TRBV5-5	-	TRBJ2-5	-	TGTGCCAGCAGCGAAATCGCGGGGGCGGGGGAGACCCAGTACTTC	CASSEIAGAGETQYF
TRBV14	TRBD2	TRBJ2-5	few	TGTGCCAGCAGCCCGGGTGGACAGCGGGGGGGCCGAGGAGAGACCCAGTACTTC	CASSPGGQRGGRGETQYF
TRBV5-1	TRBD2	TRBJ2-5	-	TGCGCCAGCAGCGTGGGGCGAGTAGCGGGGGAGACCCAGTACTTC	CASSVGRVAGETQYF
TRBV5-6	-	TRBJ1-2	-	TGTGCCAGCAGCACGGGGAGGAACTATGGCTACACCTTC	CASSTGRNYGYTF
TRBV5-1	TRBD1	TRBJ2-5	-	TGCGCCAGCAGCTCACACGGGACAGGGGGACAAGAGACCCAGTACTTC	CASSSHGTGGQETQYF